This TCR beta chain is drawn from a study of blood T cell repertoires in COVID-19. Turning to the study itself: The analysed material was cDNA or gDNA that came from T cells, B-cell-depleted T cells, or PBMCs.

In germline, CDR1 is MDHEN, CDR2 SYDVKM. The CDR3 has 13 residues. Deletions cut 11 bases from V and 0 bases from J, with 10 bases between. Original processing notes: Amplified reference gene primers provided the basis for estimating nucleated cell counts. Sequenced by immunoSEQ multiplex PCR; TCRdb stores in-frame clones only, minus some. Clone size and V and J calls were adopted from that table, with D and trimming inferred from the DNA. The sample contains about 270,000 clones, about 80% of which appear only once. The clonotype comes from a woman between 45 and 60 years old who had recovered from COVID-19. The chain joins TRBV28 to TRBJ1-4, with unresolved D. Sample: peripheral blood. The CDR3 nucleotides read TGTGCCGTCCAGGTTGCAACTAATGAAAAACTGTTTTTT. This gives the protein CAVQVATNEKLFF.